These T cell receptor beta chains were read from a single sample in a study of shared T cell receptors in the human thymus. TCRdb keeps only in-frame clones here, not all; method: immunoSEQ multiplex PCR. The data hold some 640,000 clones, with around 87% observed a single time. These data were also reused for a study on human thymus T cells.

The sample taken for sequencing was thymocytes. The receptors shown here come from a boy in the first two years of life with a congenital heart defect. The CDR3 runs from the conserved cysteine through the conserved F or W. A D gene is named only where the DNA matches it firmly. Where a row states a size, it is once, few, many or the class of an expanded clone; other rows omit it.

j_gene | d_gene | abundance | v_gene | CDR3nt | CDR3aa
TRBJ1-5 | - | - | TRBV5-8 | TGTGCCAGCAGACCTACAGGGCCCCTTAATCAGCCCCAGCATTTT | CASRPTGPLNQPQHF
TRBJ1-6 | - | - | TRBV7-2 | TGTGCCAGCATCCAGGGGCGAAATTCACCCCTCCACTTT | CASIQGRNSPLHF
TRBJ2-4 | - | - | TRBV28 | TGTGCCAGCAGTTTTGGAGTTCAAGACGGGTACATTCAGTACTTC | CASSFGVQDGYIQYF
TRBJ1-1 | - | - | TRBV14 | TGTGCCAGCAGCCCCCGACCGGGACACCCGAACACTGAAGCTTTCTTT | CASSPRPGHPNTEAFF
TRBJ2-1 | TRBD1 | - | TRBV2 | TGTGCCAGCAGTCCGGGACAGGGGAAGTACAATGAGCAGTTCTTC | CASSPGQGKYNEQFF
TRBJ1-5 | - | - | TRBV7-2 | TGTGCCAGCAGTCCTGGGGGTTGGGGCAGGGGTAATCAGCCCCAGCATTTT | CASSPGGWGRGNQPQHF
TRBJ2-7 | - | - | TRBV10-3 | TGTGCCATCAGTGAGTCTAGACAAGCCTACGAGCAGTACTTC | CAISESRQAYEQYF
TRBJ2-5 | - | - | TRBV4-3 | TGCGCCAGCAGCCAACAACTGCGCGCGACCCAGTACTTC | CASSQQLRATQYF
TRBJ1-3 | - | - | TRBV6-5 | TGTGCCAGCAGTTACCGATCGGGGGAGGACACCATATATTTT | CASSYRSGEDTIYF
TRBJ2-7 | - | - | TRBV27 | TGTGCCAGCAGACAGGGATCCTTGTTGATGGGCGAGCAGTACTTC | CASRQGSLLMGEQYF
TRBJ1-1 | - | once | TRBV5-5 | TGTGCCACCTCCCGAGGGTCCACTGAAGCTTTCTTT | CATSRGSTEAFF
TRBJ1-1 | TRBD1 | - | TRBV29-1 | TGCAGCGTTGAATCGGACTGGGACAGGGGGCTAAACACTGAAGCTTTCTTT | CSVESDWDRGLNTEAFF
TRBJ2-7 | TRBD2 | few | TRBV5-4 | TGTGCCAGCAGCTTACGGGGGGGCGGCTACGAGCAGTACTTC | CASSLRGGGYEQYF
TRBJ1-3 | TRBD1 | - | TRBV28 | TGTGCCAGCAGCCCAACCCCAGGGACAGGGACAGGCCAAGGTCCTGGAAACACCATATATTTT | CASSPTPGTGTGQGPGNTIYF
TRBJ2-5 | - | - | TRBV5-1 | TGCGCCAGCAGCTCTAAGGAGACCCAGTACTTC | CASSSKETQYF
TRBJ2-7 | - | once | TRBV4-3 | TGCGCCAGCAGCCAAGCTGGTGACTACCTCTACGAGCAGTACTTC | CASSQAGDYLYEQYF
TRBJ1-1 | - | - | TRBV14 | TGTGCCAGCAGCCAAGACCGTGAGAAGAACACTGAAGCTTTCTTT | CASSQDREKNTEAFF
TRBJ2-1 | TRBD2 | - | TRBV4-3 | TGCGCCAGCAGCCAACTAGCGGGAGTGGACGAGCAGTTCTTC | CASSQLAGVDEQFF
TRBJ2-1 | - | once | TRBV21-1 | TGTGCCAGCAGCAAAGGGACTCTACTAGGCGTGGGCAATGAGCAGTTCTTC | CASSKGTLLGVGNEQFF
TRBJ2-1 | TRBD2 | - | TRBV4-3 | TGCGCCAGCAGCCAAGATCCCCCCGGTAGCGGGAGATCCTACAATGAGCAGTTCTTC | CASSQDPPGSGRSYNEQFF
TRBJ1-5 | TRBD1 | - | TRBV28 | TGTGCCAGCAGTCCAGGACAGGGGCGCTATAGCAATCAGCCCCAGCATTTT | CASSPGQGRYSNQPQHF
TRBJ1-2 | TRBD1 | - | TRBV5-6 | TGTGCCAGCAGGTTGACAGGGGGCGCAGACTATGGCTACACCTTC | CASRLTGGADYGYTF